This T cell receptor (beta chain) was recorded in a study of blood T cell repertoires in COVID-19. Trimming took 6 bases from V and 6 from J, leaving 18 bases between them. CDR1 is SNHLY, CDR2 FYNNEI, per germline. The CDR3 extends over 15 amino acids. Data came from immunoSEQ multiplex PCR; TCRdb stores just in-frame clones and leaves some out. Of over 200,000 clones in the sample, 81% were seen once. This clonotype was obtained from a woman aged 45-59 years with acute COVID-19. Sequenced sample: PBMCs or T cells enriched from blood (not recorded which). The chain uses TRBV2 and TRBJ2-1; D is perhaps TRBD1 (7 bases). CDR3 sequence (DNA): TGTGCCAGCAGCCGCGGGACAGCAGCTCTCAATGAGCAGTTCTTC. It codes for CASSRGTAALNEQFF.